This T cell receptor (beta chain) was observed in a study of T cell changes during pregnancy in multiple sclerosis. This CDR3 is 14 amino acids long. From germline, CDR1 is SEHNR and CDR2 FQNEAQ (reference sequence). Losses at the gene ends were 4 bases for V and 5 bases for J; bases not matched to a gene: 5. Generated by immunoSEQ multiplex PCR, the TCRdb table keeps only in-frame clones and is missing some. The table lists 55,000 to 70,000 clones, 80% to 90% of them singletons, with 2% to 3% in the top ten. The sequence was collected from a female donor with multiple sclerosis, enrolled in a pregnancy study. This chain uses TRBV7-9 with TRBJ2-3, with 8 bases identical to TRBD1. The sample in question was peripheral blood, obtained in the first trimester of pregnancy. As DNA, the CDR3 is TGTGCCAGCAGCTCTGGACAGGGAGTAGATACGCAGTATTTT. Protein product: CASSSGQGVDTQYF. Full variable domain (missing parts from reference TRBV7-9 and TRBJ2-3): DTGVSQNPRHKITKRGQNVTFRCDPISEHNRLYWYRQTLGQGPEFLTYFQNEAQLEKSRLLSDRFSAERPKGSFSTLEIQRTEQGDSAMYLCASSSGQGVDTQYFGPGTRLTVL.